The entry below describes one TCR beta chain. Its antigen remains unknown. With V trimmed by 3 bases and J by 5 bases, 5 bases remained unmatched. Looked up from germline, CDR1 is SGHRS and CDR2 is YFSETQ. The CDR3 is made up of 15 amino acids. These data belong to a study of shared clonotypes between healthy human individuals. Study-wide findings and caveats: With a few donors compared, 4.5% to 6.5% of naive CD4 clonotypes were shared.

The method was immunoSEQ multiplex PCR; TCRdb's version includes in-frame clones alone and lacks a portion of them. The repertoire holds under 2,500,000 clones, with around 95% as singletons. This chain joins TRBV5-1 and TRBJ2-1; the match to TRBD1 covers 10 bases. The specimen was naive CD4+ T cells sorted from blood. Subset denoted: CD45RA+ positively selected. The TCR was taken from a man between 18 and 29 years old in good health. This chain's CDR3 is CASSWRTGGNNEQFF. The CDR3 coding sequence is TGCGCCAGCAGCTGGAGGACAGGGGGGAACAATGAGCAGTTCTTC.